This is a list of T cell receptor beta chains from one sample in a study of blood T cells in healthy people across ages. MiXCR, run by TCRdb on the 5' RACE reads, gives a single entry per CDR3 protein. The sample has 1.2 million to 1.5 million distinct CDR3 sequences; roughly 59% are singletons. The sequencing sample was made of blood. These receptors came from a young man in good health. Both conserved end residues are part of each CDR3. The D gene is left open where the match is weak. A row's size may be missing; if present it is once, few, many or a size class.

abundance	v_gene	len	d_gene	j_gene	CDR3nt	CDR3aa
-	TRBV2	11	-	TRBJ2-7	TGTGCCAGCAGTGCGGCCCTCGAGCAGTACTTC	CASSAALEQYF
few	TRBV5-6	15	-	TRBJ2-7	TGTGCCAGCAGCTTGGCCACAACGGAGGCCTACGAGCAGTACTTC	CASSLATTEAYEQYF
-	TRBV14	16	TRBD1	TRBJ2-3	TGTGCCAGCAGCTTCCGACCTGGGACAGGCACAGATACGCAGTATTTT	CASSFRPGTGTDTQYF
-	TRBV4-1	17	-	TRBJ2-7	TGCGCCAGCAGCCAGGGGCCGCAGCGGCGCTCCTACAATGAGCAGTACTTC	CASSQGPQRRSYNEQYF
-	TRBV5-1	15	-	TRBJ2-7	TGCGCCAGCAGCTTGGTAGAGGGGCGTATCTACGAGCAGTACTTC	CASSLVEGRIYEQYF
once	TRBV24-1	14	-	TRBJ2-3	TGTGCCACCAGTGATCGCAGTAGAGGGGATACGCAGTATTTT	CATSDRSRGDTQYF
few	TRBV29-1	12	-	TRBJ2-7	TGCAGCGTTGAACGGGAAATGGACGAGCAGTACTTC	CSVEREMDEQYF
few	TRBV10-3	14	TRBD2	TRBJ2-1	TGTGCCATCAGTCCGGGACTAGCGAACAATGAGCAGTTCTTC	CAISPGLANNEQFF
-	TRBV20-1	13	TRBD1	TRBJ2-7	TGCAGTGCTAGACAGGGGGCAGTCGGGGAGCAGTACTTC	CSARQGAVGEQYF
-	TRBV3-1	13	-	TRBJ2-5	TGTGCCAGCAGCGTCCATCCTGGGGAGACCCAGTACTTC	CASSVHPGETQYF
-	TRBV28	12	TRBD1	TRBJ2-1	TGTGCCAGCAGCACCATGGGACAGCGGTGGTTCTTC	CASSTMGQRWFF
-	TRBV7-9	15	TRBD1	TRBJ1-2	TGTGCCAGCAGCTTAGTTGGGGGACAGGGAAATGGCTACACCTTC	CASSLVGGQGNGYTF
-	TRBV10-3	14	TRBD1	TRBJ2-2	TGTGCCATCAGAGGGGGCCAAGAAATCGGGGAGCTGTTTTTT	CAIRGGQEIGELFF
many	TRBV7-2	17	-	TRBJ2-6	TGTGCCAGCAGCTTCGGACAACCGCTCTCTGGGGCCAACGTCCTGACTTTC	CASSFGQPLSGANVLTF
-	TRBV7-3	15	-	TRBJ2-1	TGTGCCAGCAGCCCAGTTGCGCACGGAGGGGGTGAGCAGTTCTTC	CASSPVAHGGGEQFF
few	TRBV2	15	-	TRBJ2-7	TGTGCCAGCAGACCCGACAGGACGTTCGGTTACGAGCAGTACTTC	CASRPDRTFGYEQYF
-	TRBV20-1	17	TRBD2	TRBJ2-3	TGCAGTGCTAGGCCAGGGTCAATAGCGGGAGAAGCAGATACGCAGTATTTT	CSARPGSIAGEADTQYF
-	TRBV20-1	13	-	TRBJ2-5	TGCAGTGCAGATACCGGGACCCAAGAGACCCAGTACTTC	CSADTGTQETQYF
once	TRBV2	15	TRBD2	TRBJ2-7	TGTGCCAGCAGTGAGATGGGACTAGCGGGCCACGAGCAGTACTTC	CASSEMGLAGHEQYF
-	TRBV5-8	14	TRBD2	TRBJ2-7	TGTGCCACGATCGAACTAGCGGGGGCTCGGGAGCAGTACTTC	CATIELAGAREQYF
-	TRBV29-1	12	-	TRBJ1-1	TGCAGCGTTGCAGGGGCCAGCACTGAAGCTTTCTTT	CSVAGASTEAFF
-	TRBV20-1	17	TRBD2	TRBJ2-5	TGCAGTGCTAGAGATCCCCTAGCGGGGGGGGATATAGAGACCCAGTACTTC	CSARDPLAGGDIETQYF
-	TRBV7-9	16	TRBD2	TRBJ2-3	TGTGCCAGCAGCCTTCGGGGGGGCATTAGCACAGATACGCAGTATTTT	CASSLRGGISTDTQYF
-	TRBV10-3	17	-	TRBJ1-4	TGTGCCATCAGTGAGAGCAGCCCTGGAGCAACTAATGAAAAACTGTTTTTT	CAISESSPGATNEKLFF
-	TRBV20-1	13	-	TRBJ1-5	TGCAGTGCTAGACCCGGGACAAATCAGCCCCAGCATTTT	CSARPGTNQPQHF
few	TRBV29-1	11	-	TRBJ1-1	TGCAGCGTTGACTGGCGGTCTGAAGCTTTCTTT	CSVDWRSEAFF
few	TRBV2	14	-	TRBJ2-7	TGTGCCAGCAGTGAACGACTGAGCTCCTACGAGCAGTACTTC	CASSERLSSYEQYF
-	TRBV5-1	15	-	TRBJ1-3	TGCGCCAGCAGCCCCGTGGGGTCGGGAGGAAACACCATATATTTT	CASSPVGSGGNTIYF
-	TRBV7-2	14	-	TRBJ2-4	TGTGCCAGCAGCAAAACAGGCCCCGGGAACATTCAGTACTTC	CASSKTGPGNIQYF
few	TRBV10-2	17	TRBD2	TRBJ2-3	TGCGCCAGCAGAGACCTTGGACTAGCGGGAGGTACAGATACGCAGTATTTT	CASRDLGLAGGTDTQYF
-	TRBV2	16	-	TRBJ2-1	TGTGCCAGCAGCCCCGGGACGAGCGGGTGGTACAATGAGCAGTTCTTC	CASSPGTSGWYNEQFF
-	TRBV27	14	TRBD1	TRBJ2-7	TGTGCCAGCAGTTTATACAGGGGTCGGGGTGAGCAGTACTTC	CASSLYRGRGEQYF
-	TRBV18	16	-	TRBJ2-2	TGTGCCAGCTCACCAGAGGGACGGGTGAACACCGGGGAGCTGTTTTTT	CASSPEGRVNTGELFF
-	TRBV7-9	13	-	TRBJ2-5	TGTGCCAGCAGCTTAGGGCTGACCCGTGAGCAGTACTTC	CASSLGLTREQYF
few	TRBV12-3/TRBV12-4	12	-	TRBJ2-4	TGTGCCAGCAGTCGGGGAGAGGACATTCAGTACTTC	CASSRGEDIQYF
few	TRBV7-2	16	TRBD2	TRBJ2-1	TGTGCCAGCAGCCCTCGAGCGGGACTCGACTACAATGAGCAGTTCTTC	CASSPRAGLDYNEQFF
-	TRBV20-1	12	-	TRBJ1-2	TGCAGTGCTATGGTGGGAGCTAATGGCTACACCTTC	CSAMVGANGYTF
-	TRBV7-2	16	-	TRBJ2-2	TGTGCCAGCAGGACCATTGGCGCCTCGAACACCGGGGAGCTGTTTTTT	CASRTIGASNTGELFF
few	TRBV28	15	-	TRBJ1-5	TGTGCCAGCAGTTTATTGGGAATTCGTGAACAGCCCCAGCATTTT	CASSLLGIREQPQHF
-	TRBV7-2	16	-	TRBJ2-7	TGTGCCAGCAGCTTAGTGGTGGGGGGGCACTACAATGAGCAGTACTTC	CASSLVVGGHYNEQYF
few	TRBV12-3/TRBV12-4	14	-	TRBJ2-5	TGTGCCAGCAGTCCCCAGGACGGGAAAGAGACCCAGTACTTC	CASSPQDGKETQYF
-	TRBV12-3/TRBV12-4	15	-	TRBJ1-2	TGTGCCAGCAGCATCACGGGCCAGACAATCTATGGCTACACCTTC	CASSITGQTIYGYTF
-	TRBV9	17	TRBD2	TRBJ2-1	TGTGCCAGCAGCCTTTCTCGGGCGGGAGGACCATACAATGAGCAGTTCTTC	CASSLSRAGGPYNEQFF
few	TRBV5-1	15	TRBD1	TRBJ2-6	TGCGCCAGCAGCTACGACAGGGTTGGGGCCAACGTCCTGACTTTC	CASSYDRVGANVLTF
-	TRBV5-8	15	-	TRBJ2-3	TGTGCCAGCAGCTTGATGGGTGCAGTGGCAGATACGCAGTATTTT	CASSLMGAVADTQYF
-	TRBV4-1	17	TRBD2	TRBJ2-7	TGCGCCAGCAGCCAACTAGCGGGAGGGGGATCCTACAATGAGCAGTACTTC	CASSQLAGGGSYNEQYF
-	TRBV6-5	15	-	TRBJ1-6	TGTGCCAGTGTGGGTCGGAGCTCCTATAATTCACCCCTCCACTTT	CASVGRSSYNSPLHF
-	TRBV3-1	15	-	TRBJ2-4	TGTGCCAGCAGCCAAGACACAGGGCGGGAGAACATTCAGTACTTC	CASSQDTGRENIQYF
-	TRBV6-2/TRBV6-3	17	-	TRBJ2-7	TGTGCCAGCAGTTACCCGGCTCGAGGTGACAGATCCTACGAGCAGTACTTC	CASSYPARGDRSYEQYF
-	TRBV7-9	13	-	TRBJ2-3	TGTGCCAGCAGCTTAGGGGACACAGATACGCAGTATTTT	CASSLGDTDTQYF
few	TRBV4-2	13	-	TRBJ1-2	TGTGCCAGCAGCCAACTCGGACGGGTCGGCTACACCTTC	CASSQLGRVGYTF
-	TRBV6-2/TRBV6-3	13	-	TRBJ2-7	TGTGCCAGCAGCCGGACACAGGGCTACGAGCAGTACTTC	CASSRTQGYEQYF